Sequencing of this TCR beta chain was carried out in a study of blood T cell repertoires in COVID-19. Germline-derived CDR1 and CDR2 are SGHTA and FQGNSA. V dropped 4 bases and J dropped 1 base, with 15 bases sitting between them. This CDR3 is 16 amino acids long. Method: immunoSEQ multiplex PCR; TCRdb's copy keeps in-frame clones and lacks some. The sample yields about 200,000 clones, 79% seen once. The source is a woman in her forties with COVID-19, enrolled during active disease. Sequencing was done on a sample of peripheral blood. V usage is TRBV7-2 and J usage is TRBJ2-3; tentative D call: TRBD2 (6 bases). The CDR3 spells CASSWGGTLGTDTQYF. In nucleotides, the CDR3 is TGTGCCAGCAGCTGGGGAGGAACTCTCGGCACAGATACGCAGTATTTT.